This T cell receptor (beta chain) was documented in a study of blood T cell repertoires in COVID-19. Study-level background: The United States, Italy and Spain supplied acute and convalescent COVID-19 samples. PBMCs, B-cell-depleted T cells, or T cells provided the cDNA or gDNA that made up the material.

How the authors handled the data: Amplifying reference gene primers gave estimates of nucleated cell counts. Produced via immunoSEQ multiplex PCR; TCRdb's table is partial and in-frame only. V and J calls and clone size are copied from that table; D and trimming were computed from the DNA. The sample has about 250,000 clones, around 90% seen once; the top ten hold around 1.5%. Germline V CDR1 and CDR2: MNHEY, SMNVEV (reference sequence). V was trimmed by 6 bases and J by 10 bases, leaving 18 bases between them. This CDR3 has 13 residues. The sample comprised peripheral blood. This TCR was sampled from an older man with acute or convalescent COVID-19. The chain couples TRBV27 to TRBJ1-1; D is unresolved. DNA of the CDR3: TGTGCCAGCAGCCCCCGGCGGGAAGTTAGAGCTTTCTTT. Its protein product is CASSPRREVRAFF.